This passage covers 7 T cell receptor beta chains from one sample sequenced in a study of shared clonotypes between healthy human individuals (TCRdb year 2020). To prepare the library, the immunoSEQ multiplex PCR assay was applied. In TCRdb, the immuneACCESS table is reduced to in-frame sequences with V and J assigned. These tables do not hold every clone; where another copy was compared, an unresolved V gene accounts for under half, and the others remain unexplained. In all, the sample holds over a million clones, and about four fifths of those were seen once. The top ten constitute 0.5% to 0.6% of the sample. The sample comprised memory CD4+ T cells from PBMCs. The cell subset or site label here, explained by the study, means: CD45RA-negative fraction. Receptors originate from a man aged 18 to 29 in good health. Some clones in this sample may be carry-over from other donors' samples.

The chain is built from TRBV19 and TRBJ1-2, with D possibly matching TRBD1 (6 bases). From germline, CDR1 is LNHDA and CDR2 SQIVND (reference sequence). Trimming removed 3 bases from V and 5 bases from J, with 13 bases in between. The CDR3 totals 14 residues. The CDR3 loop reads CASSIIGQTYGYTF. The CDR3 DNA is TGTGCCAGTAGTATTATCGGACAGACATATGGCTACACCTTC.

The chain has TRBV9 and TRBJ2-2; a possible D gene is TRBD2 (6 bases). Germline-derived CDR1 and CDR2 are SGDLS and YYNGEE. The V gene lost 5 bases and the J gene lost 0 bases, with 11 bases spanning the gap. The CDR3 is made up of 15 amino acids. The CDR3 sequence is CASSGLAPNTGELFF. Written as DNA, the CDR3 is TGTGCCAGCAGTGGGCTAGCGCCGAACACCGGGGAGCTGTTTTTT.

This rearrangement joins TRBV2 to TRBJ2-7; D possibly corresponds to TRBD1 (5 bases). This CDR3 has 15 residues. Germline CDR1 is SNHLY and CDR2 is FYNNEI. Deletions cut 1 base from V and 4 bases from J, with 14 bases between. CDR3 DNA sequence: TGTGCCAGCAGTGAAGGGGGCAGGAGCCTATACGAGCAGTACTTC. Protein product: CASSEGGRSLYEQYF.

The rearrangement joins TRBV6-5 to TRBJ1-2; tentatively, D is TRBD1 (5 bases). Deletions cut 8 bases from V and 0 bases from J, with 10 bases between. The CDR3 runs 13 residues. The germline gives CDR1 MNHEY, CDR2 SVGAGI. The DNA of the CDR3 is TGTGCCAGCTTGGGGACGACTAACTATGGCTACACCTTC. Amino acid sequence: CASLGTTNYGYTF.

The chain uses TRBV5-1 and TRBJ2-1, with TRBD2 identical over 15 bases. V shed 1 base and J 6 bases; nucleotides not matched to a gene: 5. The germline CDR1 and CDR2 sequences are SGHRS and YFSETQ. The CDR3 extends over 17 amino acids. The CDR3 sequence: CASSLRTSGRVGNEQFF. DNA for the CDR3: TGCGCCAGCAGCTTGAGGACTAGCGGGAGGGTAGGCAATGAGCAGTTCTTC.

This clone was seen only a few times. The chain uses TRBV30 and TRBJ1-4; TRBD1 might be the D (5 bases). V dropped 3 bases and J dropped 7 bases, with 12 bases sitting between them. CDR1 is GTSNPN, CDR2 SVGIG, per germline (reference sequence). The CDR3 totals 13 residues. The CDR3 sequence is CAWSPGGFEKLFF. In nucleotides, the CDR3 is TGTGCCTGGAGCCCCGGGGGGTTTGAAAAACTGTTTTTT.

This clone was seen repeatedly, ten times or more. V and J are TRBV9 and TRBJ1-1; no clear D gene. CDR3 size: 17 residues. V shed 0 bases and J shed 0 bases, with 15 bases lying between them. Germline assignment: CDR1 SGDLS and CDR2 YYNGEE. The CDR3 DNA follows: TGTGCCAGCAGCGTAGGTTCTTTCTGGGAAATGAACACTGAAGCTTTCTTT. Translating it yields CASSVGSFWEMNTEAFF.